The entry below gives a single TCR beta chain sequence along with its context. There is no known antigen for this receptor. The input lacks base qualities; no much larger clone sits a single base away. The CDR3 has 13 amino acids, counting the end cysteine and phenylalanine. Left in the record is the CDR3 DNA by itself, 39 bases read in frame from the first base. Germline trimming: 9 bases from V, 4 bases from J; junction bases outside gene matches: 3. Based on the germline V gene, the CDR1 and CDR2 sequences are ENHRY and SYGVKD. The data belong to a study of OX40 agonist ivuxolimab in advanced cancers. For context, the study as a whole: The costimulatory receptor OX40 (CD134) was targeted by ivuxolimab, a fully human IgG2 agonistic monoclonal antibody. The dose-escalation cohort was roughly 80% male with a mean age of around 62 years, ranging from roughly 20 to 80. Intravenous ivuxolimab was administered to patients every 2 weeks at six dose levels: 0.01, 0.1, 0.3, 1.5, 3 and 10 mg/kg. Patients were allowed to have had prior anti-PD-1, anti-PD-L1 or anti-CTLA-4 therapy, and 30% to 50% of the dose-escalation patients had previously received checkpoint inhibitors. Partial responses occurred in three dose-escalation patients, of whom one had hepatocellular carcinoma and two had cutaneous melanoma. Peripheral TCRbeta sequencing aimed to test whether ivuxolimab altered TCR sequence diversity and caused clonal T-cell expansion. Of the roughly 52 dose-escalation patients, hepatocellular carcinoma was present in around 20, melanoma in approximately 15, renal cell carcinoma in 9 and head and neck cancer in 9. The paper describes the monotherapy dose-escalation part (N ≈ 51 patients) of the phase I trial of ivuxolimab. The paper's findings and limits, for the study overall: Low levels of normalized T-cell clonal expansion were also shown by some nonresponding patients. Which antigens the clonally expanded peripheral T cells were specific for was not determined. After ivuxolimab, CD8+ T cells had more expanded clones than CD4+ T cells on average. In the 0.1-3.0 mg/kg groups, partial responders were among the patients with the lowest normalized peripheral clonal expansion, particularly in CD8+ T cells. Clonal expansion of both CD4+ and CD8+ blood T cells was observed from baseline to week 6 at doses 0.1 to 3.0 mg/kg.

Patients with a history of autoimmune disease or receiving systemic immunosuppression were excluded from the trial. In every dose cohort, peripheral blood was drawn for TCR sequencing at baseline, cycle 4 day 1, and cycle 7 day 1. The samples were drawn from a first-in-human, open-label, multicenter phase I dose-escalation trial of ivuxolimab. Adults with locally advanced or metastatic melanoma, renal cell carcinoma, hepatocellular carcinoma or head and neck squamous cell carcinoma were enrolled in the trial. Before TCR sequencing, CD4+ T cells and CD8+ T cells were sorted from peripheral blood as separate populations. For sequencing of the TCRbeta CDR3 region, genomic DNA was extracted from the sorted cells. TCRbeta CDR3 regions were sequenced using the immunoSEQ Assay. TCRdb took this table from immuneACCESS and kept in-frame rearrangements with V and J called. Such tables lack part of the clones; where checked against another copy, unresolved V genes explain under half of the gap, and the rest is unexplained. For this sample the table gives about 68,000 clones, of which over 75% were detected only once. The ten biggest clones cover around 0.7% of the sample.

The input for sequencing was CD4+ or CD8+ T cells sorted from blood, taken in a trial of the OX40 agonist ivuxolimab. The receptor was derived from an adult with an advanced solid tumor such as melanoma, head and neck, liver or kidney cancer. The chain employs TRBV10-3 and TRBJ2-7, with TRBD2 matching 13 junction bases. The bases read TGTGCCATGAAGACTAGCGGGGGGTACGAGCAGTACTTC. It translates to CAMKTSGGYEQYF.